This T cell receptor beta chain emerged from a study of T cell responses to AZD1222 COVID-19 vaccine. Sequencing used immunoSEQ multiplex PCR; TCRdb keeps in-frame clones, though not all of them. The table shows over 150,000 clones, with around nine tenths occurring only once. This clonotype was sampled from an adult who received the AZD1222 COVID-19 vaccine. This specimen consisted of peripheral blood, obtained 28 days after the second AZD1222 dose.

The CDR3 DNA is TGTGCCAGTAGGGCCCAGGGGGCCCCCTACAATGAGCAGTTCTTC. Encoded protein: CASRAQGAPYNEQFF. This chain links TRBV19 with TRBJ2-1, with 8 nucleotides matching TRBD1. The CDR3 extends over 15 amino acids. After removal of 6 bases from V and 2 bases from J, the junction contained 6 bases not matched to a gene. Per the germline V gene, CDR1 is LNHDA and CDR2 is SQIVND (reference sequence). Looking up the rest from reference TRBV19 and TRBJ2-1 gives the full variable domain: DGGITQSPKYLFRKEGQNVTLSCEQNLNHDAMYWYRQDPGQGLRLIYYSQIVNDFQKGDIAEGYSVSREKKESFPLTVTSAQKNPTAFYLCASRAQGAPYNEQFFGPGTRLTVL.